This TCR beta chain was captured in a study of CD8+ T cells in alopecia areata (dated by TCRdb to the late 2010s). With regard to the full study: Treated patients were enrolled in an open-label pilot trial of oral tofacitinib, 5 to 10 mg twice daily, for moderate-to-severe alopecia areata. Patients received tofacitinib for 6 to 18 months and were then followed off drug for 6 months to check for delayed response and recurrence. In both human patients and the C3H/HeJ mouse model, the study applied high-throughput TCRbeta sequencing to look at T cell clonal expansion in alopecia areata. In humans, TCRbeta sequencing was performed on scalp tissue and on sorted CD4+ and CD8+ peripheral blood T cells from healthy controls and from patients with patchy or totalis/universalis alopecia areata. Patients on tofacitinib were biopsied at baseline and after 4 and 24 weeks of treatment, and several of the patients also had a later scalp biopsy. Scalp clonality was compared among normal scalp (n=4), patchy alopecia areata scalp (n=8), and alopecia totalis/universalis scalp (n=8). The RNA source kit depended on sample type: the PAXgene miRNA kit for fixed scalp, the miRNeasy kit for PBMCs, and the RNeasy kit for mouse skin. immunoSEQ multiplex PCR using 35 Vbeta forward primers and 13 Jbeta reverse primers was used to amplify TCRbeta CDR3 regions. Here is what the overall study found, with its caveats: Higher clonality and more expanded CD8+ clones were observed in lesional scalp than in normal scalp, particularly in alopecia totalis/universalis, a finding suggestive of antigenic drive. Scalp TCR repertoire analysis is complicated because resident alphabeta T cells in normal human skin are also sequenced, whereas mouse skin is dominated by gammadelta T cells. TCR sequences shared between patients were less clear than in mice, possibly partly because of HLA diversity in the patient population.

Libraries were prepared through the immunoSEQ multiplex PCR assay. To provide template for TCR sequencing, every sample had RNA extracted and reverse transcribed into cDNA. First-strand cDNA was synthesized using SuperScript III with a 2:1 mix of oligo-dT and random hexamers. A synthetic immune receptor repertoire was used to assess amplification bias, and residual bias was removed computationally. As for how the authors treated the data: After raw reads were preprocessed to remove errors, the CDR3 was defined following IMGT conventions as running from the conserved cysteine to phenylalanine. Clonality was calculated as 1 minus Shannon entropy normalized by log2 of the number of productive unique TCRs. CD4 or CD8 identity of scalp clones was inferred by cross-referencing scalp TCRbeta sequences with sorted blood CD4 and CD8 repertoires. The clones in this table, taken by TCRdb from immuneACCESS, are in-frame only. Not every clone is retained; where verified, under half of the shortfall comes from an unresolved V gene, and the cause of the rest is unknown. That table supplies the V and J calls and clone size; D and trimming were determined from the DNA. The sample has over 150,000 clones on record, roughly 65% of them singletons. More than 1.5% of the sample comes from the top ten.

Interpreted using the paper, the time point label stands for: baseline before oral tofacitinib. Peripheral blood and lesional scalp punch biopsies were obtained from patients with alopecia areata. PBMCs were separated by density centrifugation and stained for CD3, CD4 and CD8, after which CD4+ and CD8+ T cells were sorted on a FACSAria. This clone was seen a few times. Its antigen is unknown. Base-call qualities are not available, and no considerably larger clone is one nucleotide away. Other DNA sequences of this sample code for an identical CDR3. V is cut by 6 bases and J by 0 bases, and the space between the germline ends is 11 bases. According to the germline V gene, CDR1 reads SQVTM and CDR2 reads ANQGSEA. The CDR3 starts with the cysteine, ends with the phenylalanine, and has 13 residues. Only CDR3 DNA remains: 39 bases, in frame from the first base.

The sequence was obtained from a human donor with alopecia areata. The sequencing used CD4+ T cells sorted from blood, collected at week 0. Rearrangement joined TRBV29-1 to TRBJ1-2; no confident D gene assignment can be made. The CDR3: CSVADHSNYGYTF. At the DNA level, the sequence is TGCAGCGTCGCCGATCACTCTAACTATGGCTACACCTTC.